This T cell receptor beta chain was recorded in a study of tumor and adjacent non-tumor tissue in lung cancer. Study as a whole: On average, productive TCRbeta reads reached a few million per sample.

The CDR3 sequence is 14 residues long. Looked up from germline, CDR1 is MNHNY and CDR2 is SVGAGI (reference sequence). TCRbeta libraries were built with three rounds of nested PCR, modified from ARM-PCR. Via MiXCR, TCRdb re-called the multiplex PCR reads, giving one row per CDR3 protein. This table holds about 67,000 distinct CDR3 sequences, approximately 73% found once. About this clonotype itself: Its antigen remains unidentified. Mismatch with germline at one junction end may stem from a read error.

RNA was extracted from bulk tissue without any cell sorting. The normal lung tissue was taken more than 3 cm from the tumor edge. General study findings and limits: Significantly higher TCR diversity was found in tumor than normal lung.

This receptor was obtained from a man between 60 and 75 years old with non-small cell lung cancer. Source material: distant non-tumor lung tissue. The chain links TRBV6-6 to TRBJ2-2; D is possibly TRBD1 or TRBD2 (5 bases each). As DNA, the CDR3 is TGTGCCAGCAGTTCCACCTGGGGCGTCGGGGAACTGTTTTTT. This codes for CASSSTWGVGELFF.